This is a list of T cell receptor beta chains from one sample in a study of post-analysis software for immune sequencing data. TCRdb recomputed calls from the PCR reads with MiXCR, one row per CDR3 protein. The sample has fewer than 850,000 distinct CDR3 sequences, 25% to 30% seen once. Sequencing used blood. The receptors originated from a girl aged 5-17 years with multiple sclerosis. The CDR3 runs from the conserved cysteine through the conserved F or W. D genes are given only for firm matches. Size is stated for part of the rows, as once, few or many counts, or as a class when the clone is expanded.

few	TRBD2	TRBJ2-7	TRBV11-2	TGTGCCAGCAGCTTAGATGAGCTAGCGGGAGTATTCTACGAGCAGTACTTC	CASSLDELAGVFYEQYF
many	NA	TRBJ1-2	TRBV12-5	TGTGCTAGTGGTCCGGACTTGGGAAACACCTATGGCTACACCTTC	CASGPDLGNTYGYTF
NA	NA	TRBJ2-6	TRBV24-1	TGTGCCACCAGTGAGAGACGCATTTCTGGGGCCAACGTCCCGACTTTC	CATSERRISGANVPTF
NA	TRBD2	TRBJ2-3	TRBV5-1	TGCACCAGCAGCTTGCAAGTCGGGGACTACTACACAGATACGCAGTATTTT	CTSSLQVGDYYTDTQYF
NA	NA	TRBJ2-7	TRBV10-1	TGCGCCAGCAGTGAGTCGAAAGGGGTAAACTACGAGCAGTACTTC	CASSESKGVNYEQYF
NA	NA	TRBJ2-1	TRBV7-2	TGTGCCAGCAGCCTACCGGGGATCTACAATGAGCAGTTCTTC	CASSLPGIYNEQFF
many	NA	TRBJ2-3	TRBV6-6	TGTGCCAGCAGTTACGGAGACAGACCCACAGATACGCAGTATTTT	CASSYGDRPTDTQYF
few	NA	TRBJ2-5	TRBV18	TGTGCCAGCTCACTACGGGGGACAGTTAAAGAGACCCAGTACTTC	CASSLRGTVKETQYF
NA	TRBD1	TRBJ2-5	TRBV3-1	TGTGCCAGCAGCCAACCTAGGGGGCTGATGGAGACCCAGTACTTC	CASSQPRGLMETQYF
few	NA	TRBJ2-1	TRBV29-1	TGCAGCGTTGCCATTACAGGGAACAATGAGCAGTTCTTC	CSVAITGNNEQFF
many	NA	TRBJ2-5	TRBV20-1	TGCAGTGCTAGAGATGGGTTCGGGGTTCAGTACTTC	CSARDGFGVQYF
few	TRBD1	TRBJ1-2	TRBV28	TGTGCCAGCAGGTCGCAGGGGGGTGGCTACACCTTC	CASRSQGGGYTF
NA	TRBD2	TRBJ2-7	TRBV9	TGTGCCAGCAGCGCCGTAACGGGAGGGTACTACAAGCAGTACTTC	CASSAVTGGYYKQYF
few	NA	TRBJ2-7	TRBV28	TGTGCCAGCAGTTCGGGTGGGGTCTCCGAGCAGTACTTC	CASSSGGVSEQYF
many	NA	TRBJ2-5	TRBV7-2	TGTGCCAGCAGCTTAGGCTCCGGGAGCGAGACCCAGTACTTC	CASSLGSGSETQYF
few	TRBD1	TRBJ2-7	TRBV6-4	TGTGCCAGCAGTACAGGGGGCCTTTCCTACGAGCAGTACTTC	CASSTGGLSYEQYF
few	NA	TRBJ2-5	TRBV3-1	TGTGCCAGCAGCCAAGATCGGGGGAAAGAGACCCAGTACTTC	CASSQDRGKETQYF
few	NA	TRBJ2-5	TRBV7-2	TGTGCCAGCAGCTTAGAATCAAGGGAGACCCAGTACTTC	CASSLESRETQYF
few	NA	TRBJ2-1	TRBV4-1	TGCGCCAGCAGCCAACGGGGCACGGAAACTTCCTACAATGAGCAGTTCTTC	CASSQRGTETSYNEQFF
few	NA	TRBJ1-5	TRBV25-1	TGTGCCAGCAGTGGAGACAGCTACAATCAGCCCCAGCATTTT	CASSGDSYNQPQHF
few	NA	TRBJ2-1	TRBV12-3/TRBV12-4	TGTGCCAGCAGGGCTGCGTCTGGGGACAATGAGCAGTTCTTC	CASRAASGDNEQFF
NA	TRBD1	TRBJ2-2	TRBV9	TGTGCCAGCAGCCTCGGGACAGGGGGCGACACCGGGGAGCTGTTTTTT	CASSLGTGGDTGELFF
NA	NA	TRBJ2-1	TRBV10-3	TGTGCCATCAGTGAGTCCGGTTGGGACGAGCAGTTCTTC	CAISESGWDEQFF
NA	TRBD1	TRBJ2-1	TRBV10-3	TGTGCCATCAGCCCCGGGACAGTCGTATACAATGAGCAGTTCTTC	CAISPGTVVYNEQFF
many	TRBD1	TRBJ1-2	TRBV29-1	TGCAGCGTTACCAACGACAGGGCCTATGGCTACACCTTC	CSVTNDRAYGYTF